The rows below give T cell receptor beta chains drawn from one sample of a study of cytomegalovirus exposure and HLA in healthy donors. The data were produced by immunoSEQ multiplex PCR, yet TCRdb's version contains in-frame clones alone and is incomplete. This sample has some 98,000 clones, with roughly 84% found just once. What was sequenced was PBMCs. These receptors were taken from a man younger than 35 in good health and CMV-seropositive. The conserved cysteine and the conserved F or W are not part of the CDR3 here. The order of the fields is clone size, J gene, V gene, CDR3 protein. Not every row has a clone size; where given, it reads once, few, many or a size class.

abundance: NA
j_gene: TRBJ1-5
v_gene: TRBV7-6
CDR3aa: ASSLDRNQPQH

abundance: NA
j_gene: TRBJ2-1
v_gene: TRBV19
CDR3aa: ASTTTSGDYNEQF

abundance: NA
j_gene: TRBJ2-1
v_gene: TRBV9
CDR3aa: ASSIRDRVIYEQF

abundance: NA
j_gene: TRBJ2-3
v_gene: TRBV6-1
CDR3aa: ASSELPGTSTDTQY

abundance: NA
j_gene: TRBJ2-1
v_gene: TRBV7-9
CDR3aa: ASSLAGRVYNEQF

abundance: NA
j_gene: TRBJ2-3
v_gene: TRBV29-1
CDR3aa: SVERREGRGADTQY

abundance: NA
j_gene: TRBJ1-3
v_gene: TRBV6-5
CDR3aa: ASSYSIGGAGNTIY

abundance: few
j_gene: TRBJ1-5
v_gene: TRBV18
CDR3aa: ASSRANVWPQH

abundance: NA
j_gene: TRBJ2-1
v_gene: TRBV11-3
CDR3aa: ASSLMGQGIYNEQF

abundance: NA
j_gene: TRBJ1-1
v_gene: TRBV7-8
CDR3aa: ASSYPGQGLNTEAF

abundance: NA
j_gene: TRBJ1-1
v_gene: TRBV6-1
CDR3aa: ASSEAPDSSTEAF

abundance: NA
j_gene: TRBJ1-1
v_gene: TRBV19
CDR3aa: ASATTGTGGSEAF

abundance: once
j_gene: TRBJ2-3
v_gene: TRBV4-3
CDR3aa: ASSQGLAGDTQY

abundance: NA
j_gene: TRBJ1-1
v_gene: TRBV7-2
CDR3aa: ASSPTRGATEAF

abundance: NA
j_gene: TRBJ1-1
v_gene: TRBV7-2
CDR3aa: ASSLLGALNTEAF

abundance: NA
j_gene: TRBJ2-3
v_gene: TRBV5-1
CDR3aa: ASRQNRGASTDTQY

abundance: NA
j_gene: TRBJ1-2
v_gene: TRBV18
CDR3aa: ASSPYRDSNYGYT

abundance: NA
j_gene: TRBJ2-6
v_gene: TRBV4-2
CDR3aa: ASSQGNRAGANVLT

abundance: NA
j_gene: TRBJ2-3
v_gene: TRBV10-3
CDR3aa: AISNTQDTQY

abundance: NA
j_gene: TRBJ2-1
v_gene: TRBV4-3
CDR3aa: ASSPTIGSYNEQF

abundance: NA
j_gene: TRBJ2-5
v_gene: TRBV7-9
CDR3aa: ASSLARGTGAETQY

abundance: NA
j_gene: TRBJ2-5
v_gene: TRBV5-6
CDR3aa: ASRNRNQETQY

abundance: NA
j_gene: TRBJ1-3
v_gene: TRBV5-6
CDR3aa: ASSLADRATGNTIY

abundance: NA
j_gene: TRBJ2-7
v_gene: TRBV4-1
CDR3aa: ASSQADRLSYEQY

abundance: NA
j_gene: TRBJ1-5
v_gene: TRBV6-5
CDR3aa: ASSYSRRGQPQH

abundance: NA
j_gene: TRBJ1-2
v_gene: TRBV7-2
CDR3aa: ASSPGQGARDGYGYT

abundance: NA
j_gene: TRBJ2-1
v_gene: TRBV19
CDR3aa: ASSKRQGLAGSGEQF

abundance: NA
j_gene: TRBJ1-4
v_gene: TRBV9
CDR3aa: ASSVGAQGIANEKLF

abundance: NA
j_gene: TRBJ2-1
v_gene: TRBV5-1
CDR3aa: ASSFVPSSNEQF